The 12 T cell receptor beta chains listed next were all sequenced from one sample in a study of blood T cell repertoires in COVID-19 (dated by TCRdb to the early 2020s). Libraries were prepared through the immunoSEQ multiplex PCR assay. This is the immuneACCESS table as TCRdb keeps it, with only in-frame sequences that have V and J called. A part of the clones is gone; compared with another copy, unresolved V genes explain less than half, and the rest is unexplained. The sample table lists around 310,000 clones, about 90% of them with a count of one. Clones ranked in the top ten supply 0.95% to 1.3% of the sample. Sequencing input: peripheral blood. These TCRs come from a middle-aged woman with COVID-19, enrolled during active disease.

This sequence joins TRBV7-2 and TRBJ1-6; TRBD1 agrees at 11 bases. The CDR3 length is 18 residues. From germline, CDR1 is SGHTA and CDR2 FQGNSA. V shed 5 bases, J shed 7 bases, and the junction held 13 bases outside the gene matches. CDR3 residues: CASSRGQGARGNNSPLHF. CDR3 DNA: TGTGCCAGCAGCCGTGGACAGGGGGCGCGAGGTAACAATTCACCCCTCCACTTT.

The V call is TRBV10-3, the J call TRBJ1-2, with TRBD1 as a possible D gene (5 bases). This CDR3 comprises 13 residues. V was pared by 5 bases and J by 6 bases, with 13 bases between. Germline V CDR1 and CDR2: ENHRY, SYGVKD. In DNA, the CDR3 is TGTGCCATCAGTCGGGGGGAAGGGCATGGCTACACCTTC. Its translation is CAISRGEGHGYTF.

As DNA, the CDR3 is TGTGCCAGCAACCGGGGGAACACCGGGGAGCTGTTTTTT. It specifies CASNRGNTGELFF. V usage is TRBV6-6 and J usage is TRBJ2-2, with D tentatively TRBD2 (5 bases). V was shortened by 7 bases and J by 1 base, with 7 bases between the two germline ends. The CDR3 has 13 residues. From germline, CDR1 is MNHNY and CDR2 SVGAGI (reference sequence).

This clone was counted between two and nine times. The gene calls are TRBV10-3 and TRBJ2-2, with 8 positions matching TRBD1. This CDR3 comprises 17 residues. Unmatched junction bases numbered 10, after V lost 3 bases and J lost 4 bases. Germline assignment: CDR1 ENHRY and CDR2 SYGVKD. CDR3 sequence: CAISDPTTGAVTGELFF. CDR3 coding DNA: TGTGCCATCAGTGACCCAACGACAGGGGCGGTCACCGGGGAGCTGTTTTTT.

In its sample, this clone was seen once. This chain uses TRBV2 with TRBJ2-3, with D unresolved. The CDR3 consists of 14 residues. Deletions cut 6 bases from V and 0 bases from J, with 10 bases between. Germline-derived CDR1 and CDR2 are SNHLY and FYNNEI. The CDR3 reads CASRSTGSTDTQYF. CDR3 nucleotide sequence: TGTGCCAGCAGGAGTACGGGTAGCACAGATACGCAGTATTTT.

The genes are TRBV4-3 and TRBJ1-3, with D possibly matching TRBD1 (6 bases). The ends were cut back, 2 bases at V and 0 bases at J, with 17 bases in the middle. There are 18 residues in the CDR3. Germline CDR1 is LGHNA and CDR2 is YSLEER. The CDR3 DNA sequence: TGCGCCAGCAGCCAAAGTGCAGGGGCCCGAATCTCTGGAAACACCATATATTTT. This encodes CASSQSAGARISGNTIYF.

The rearrangement links TRBV27 to TRBJ2-7; perhaps TRBD1 as D (5 bases). This CDR3 has 15 amino acids. V was pared by 5 bases and J by 2 bases, with 16 bases between. Looked up from germline, CDR1 is MNHEY and CDR2 is SMNVEV (reference sequence). The CDR3 here is CASSKIDSPTYEQYF. The CDR3 nucleotides read TGTGCCAGCAGTAAAATCGACAGTCCTACCTACGAGCAGTACTTC.

This chain uses TRBV2 with TRBJ1-4, with 7 bases that match TRBD1. The CDR3 is 13 residues long. The germline CDR1 and CDR2 sequences are SNHLY and FYNNEI. V gave up 4 bases and J gave up 9 bases; unmatched junction bases: 5. Written as DNA, the CDR3 is TGTGCCAGCAGTGGAGACAGGGCAAAAAAACTGTTTTTT. Its translation: CASSGDRAKKLFF.

V and J are TRBV6-5 and TRBJ1-4, with 9 bases that match TRBD1. The CDR3 has 16 amino acids. The V gene end was trimmed by 7 bases and the J gene end by 5 bases; junction bases not matched to a gene: 11. The germline gives CDR1 MNHEY, CDR2 SVGAGI. The CDR3: CASTHSGGQGNEKLFF. For the CDR3, the DNA is TGTGCCAGCACTCACTCAGGGGGACAGGGAAATGAAAAACTGTTTTTT.

This chain connects TRBV10-3 to TRBJ1-2; possible D gene TRBD1, 5 bases. The CDR3 consists of 14 residues. The germline V gene has CDR1 ENHRY and CDR2 SYGVKD. Trimming took off 6 bases at V and 2 bases at J, with 13 bases between the two ends. The CDR3 sequence is CAISAGNLNYGYTF. CDR3 bases: TGTGCCATCAGCGCAGGGAATCTGAACTATGGCTACACCTTC.

A remark on this clone: A junction boundary mismatches the germline segment, possibly from a read error. Other DNA sequences within the sample encode an identical CDR3. The chain recombines TRBV7-2 with TRBJ1-6; 7 bases agree with TRBD1. Germline CDR1 and CDR2: SGHTA and FQGNSA. The CDR3 extends over 14 amino acids. CDR3 protein: CASSSPGQLVTLHF. The CDR3 coding sequence is TGCGCCAGCAGCTCGCCGGGACAGCTTGTTACCCTCCACTTT.

This clone was detected once. Written as DNA, the CDR3 is TGCGCCAGCAGCCAGGAATACAGGGGGGTCACAGATACGCAGTATTTT. Translation gives CASSQEYRGVTDTQYF. This sequence joins TRBV4-3 and TRBJ2-3; 8 nucleotides align to TRBD1. The CDR3 spans 16 residues. Trimming cost V 3 bases and J 2 bases; bases outside gene matches: 7. CDR1 is LGHNA and CDR2 is YSLEER in the germline V gene.